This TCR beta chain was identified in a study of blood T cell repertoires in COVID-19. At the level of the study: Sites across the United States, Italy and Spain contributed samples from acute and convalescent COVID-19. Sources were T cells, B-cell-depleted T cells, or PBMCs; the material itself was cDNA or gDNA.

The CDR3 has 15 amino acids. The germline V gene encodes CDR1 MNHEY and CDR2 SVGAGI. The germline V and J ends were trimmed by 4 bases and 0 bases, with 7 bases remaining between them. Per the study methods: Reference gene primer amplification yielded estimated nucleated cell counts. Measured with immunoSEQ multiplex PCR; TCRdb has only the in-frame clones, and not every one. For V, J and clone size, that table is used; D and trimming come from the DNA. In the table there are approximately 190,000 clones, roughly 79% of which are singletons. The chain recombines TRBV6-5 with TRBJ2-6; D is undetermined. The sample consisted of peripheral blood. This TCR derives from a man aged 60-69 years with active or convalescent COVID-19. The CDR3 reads CASSSPGSGANVLTF. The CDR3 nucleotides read TGTGCCAGCAGTTCCCCGGGCTCTGGGGCCAACGTCCTGACTTTC.